Below, 31 T cell receptor beta chains from the same sample are listed, as sequenced in a study of tumor-infiltrating lymphocytes in primary liver carcinoma. TCR beta cDNA was prepared out of around 460 ng total RNA by means of a constant-region primer. Researchers made the TCR beta libraries by running three nested multiplex PCR rounds with slightly modified ARM-PCR. Both of the initial two PCR rounds ran for about 9 cycles and employed TRBV1-TRBV30 forward primers alongside a C-beta reverse primer. MiXCR, applied by TCRdb to the multiplex PCR reads, yields one record per CDR3 protein. The sample has over 75,000 distinct CDR3 sequences; approximately 72% are singletons. Unsorted bulk tissue (about 20-30 mg) underwent RNA and DNA co-extraction. The specimen was tumor-adjacent normal liver tissue. These receptors were obtained from a man aged 35-49 years with primary liver carcinoma and hepatitis B virus infection.

Worth noting for this clonotype: Germline and junction disagree at one end, which may indicate a read error. In DNA form, the CDR3 reads TGCAACGTTGACGGAGAGGCGGGAATTTTCGCAGATACGCAGTATTTT. Translation: CNVDGEAGIFADTQYF. V gene TRBV29-1 combines with J gene TRBJ2-3; D may be TRBD2 (6 bases). The germline V gene encodes CDR1 SQVTM and CDR2 ANQGSEA. This CDR3 comprises 16 residues.

As to this clonotype: This may stem from a read error, because a much larger clone lies one nucleotide away. DNA for the CDR3: TGTGCCAGCAGCTTGGTTGGCAGGAACACCGTGGAGCTGTTTTTT. Amino acid sequence: CASSLVGRNTVELFF. J is TRBJ2-2 and V is TRBV5-6; D is ambiguous. The CDR3 spans 15 residues. CDR1 and CDR2 from the germline V gene are SGHDT and YYEEEE.

Details on this clonotype: The final CDR3 position lacks the conserved phenylalanine or tryptophan, pointing to a likely read error. V gene TRBV10-3 combines with J gene TRBJ2-3; TRBD2 matches at 8 bases. This CDR3 contains 14 residues. The germline CDR1 and CDR2 sequences are ENHRY and SYGVKD. The CDR3 is CAIRAGGLGDAQYI. Here the CDR3 DNA reads TGTGCCATCAGGGCGGGAGGTCTCGGAGATGCGCAGTATATT.

This clonotype showed up many times. V is TRBV4-1 and J is TRBJ2-5; no reliable D call. Trimming cost V 1 base and J 3 bases, with 9 bases left between them. This CDR3 is 14 amino acids long. Germline lookup yields CDR1 MGHRA and CDR2 YSYEKL. CDR3 nucleotides: TGCGCCAGCAGCCAAGCAGCTTTGGAAGAGACCCAGTACTTC. It encodes CASSQAALEETQYF.

CDR3 protein: CASSSGPANEQFF. Written as DNA, the CDR3 is TGTGCCAGCAGTTCAGGGCCCGCCAATGAGCAGTTCTTC. The V gene is TRBV11-1, the J gene TRBJ2-1; the D gene is possibly TRBD1 (5 bases). CDR1 and CDR2 (germline): SGHAT, FQDESV (reference sequence). The CDR3 totals 13 residues. With 6 bases removed from V and 6 bases from J, the gap between germline ends came to 12 bases.

The V and J genes are TRBV21-1 and TRBJ2-1; the DNA was not compared with TRBD2, the D call given in the table. TRBV21-1 is recorded as a pseudogene. The CDR3 spans 17 residues. The CDR3 region is CASSKAGREGFNNEQFF. The CDR3 nucleotides are TGTGCCAGCAGCAAAGCGGGGCGGGAGGGCTTCAACAATGAGCAGTTCTTC.

The rearrangement uses TRBV6-5 and TRBJ2-7; maybe TRBD2 (6 bases). Germline CDR1 reads MNHEY; CDR2 reads SVGAGI. The CDR3 covers 15 residues. V lost 0 bases and J lost 10, with 19 bases in between. For the CDR3, the DNA is TGTGCCAGCAGTTACTCAACGGAGGGGACGTACGTACAGTACTTC. It yields the protein CASSYSTEGTYVQYF.

This clonotype was seen only a few times. The gene calls are TRBV21-1 and TRBJ2-2; the table's TRBD2 call for D was not verified on the DNA. TRBV21-1 is reported as a pseudogene. This CDR3 is 15 amino acids long. CDR3 bases: TGTGCCAGCAGCAGAGAACTAGCGGGAGTTGGGGAGCTGTTTTTT. Its translation: CASSRELAGVGELFF.

Of note for this clonotype: Mismatch with germline at one junction end may stem from a read error. Written as DNA, the CDR3 is TGTGCCAGTAGCTTGGCCGGGACAACCTGCTCCTACGAGCAGTACTTC. It codes for CASSLAGTTCSYEQYF. This sequence joins TRBV5-6 and TRBJ2-7; a weak D match, TRBD1 (6 bases). Per the germline V gene, CDR1 is SGHDT and CDR2 is YYEEEE. The CDR3 spans 16 residues.

This clonotype has just one count. The conserved closing phenylalanine or tryptophan is absent in this CDR3, likely reflecting a read error. V gene TRBV6-5 combines with J gene TRBJ1-5; D may be TRBD1 (6 bases). Germline V gives CDR1 MNHEY, CDR2 SVGAGI. The CDR3 sequence is 14 residues long. V shed 9 bases and J shed 4 bases, with 16 bases lying between them. CDR3 nucleotides: TGTGCCAGTAGGACGGGGGGCTTTAATCAGCCCCAGCATCTT. Its protein product is CASRTGGFNQPQHL.

This clonotype appeared a single time. Since no conserved phenylalanine or tryptophan closes the CDR3, a read error is the likely cause. J is TRBJ2-7 and V is TRBV11-2; D might be TRBD2 (6 bases). CDR3 length: 15 amino acids. Deletions cut 5 bases from V and 9 bases from J, with 23 bases between. Germline loops: CDR1 SGHAT, CDR2 FQNNGV. CDR3 in amino acids: CASSLGGTLPYMQYL. CDR3 coding DNA: TGTGCCAGCAGCCTCGGCGGGACTCTACCCTACATGCAGTACTTA.

V and J are TRBV11-2 and TRBJ2-5; maybe TRBD2 (6 bases). The V gene's germline CDR1 is SGHAT and CDR2 FQNNGV. The CDR3 is 16 amino acids. With 4 bases removed from V and 0 bases from J, the gap between germline ends came to 15 bases. In DNA form, the CDR3 reads TGTGCCAGCAGCTCTAGCGTGAGAGTGTACCAAGAGACCCAGTACTTC. It encodes CASSSSVRVYQETQYF.

Worth noting for this clonotype: This likely comes from a read error, as the CDR3 has no conserved phenylalanine or tryptophan at its end. Because the CDR3's place on the DNA is in doubt, the DNA is left out and the CDR3 is given as listed by TCRdb. The chain links TRBV28 to TRBJ1-2. Germline lookup yields CDR1 MDHEN and CDR2 SYDVKM. The CDR3 has 13 residues if both end residues are counted. The CDR3 is CASNLGGVAGVSL.

About this clonotype itself: Just one base apart from a much larger clone, this may be a read error. V usage is TRBV5-1 and J usage is TRBJ2-7; D possibly matches TRBD1 or TRBD2 (5 bases each). V was cut by 4 bases and J by 5 bases, with 19 bases left in between. The CDR3 consists of 15 residues. Germline CDR1 and CDR2: SGHRS and YFSETQ. CDR3 residues: CASSQIPARGDEQYF. CDR3 bases: TGCGCCAGCAGCCAGATACCCGCCCGGGGCGACGAGCAGTACTTC.

This clonotype was seen just once. The junction shows a germline mismatch at one end, possibly a read error. The V call is TRBV29-1, the J call TRBJ1-2; the match to TRBD1 covers 9 bases. CDR3 length: 14 residues. The germline V gene has CDR1 SQVTM and CDR2 ANQGSEA. In DNA, the CDR3 is TGCAGCGTTCTGCCGGGACAGGGTAACTATGTCTACACCTTC. Translation gives CSVLPGQGNYVYTF.

This chain links TRBV27 with TRBJ2-6; D is unclear. Trimming left V 4 bases short and J 0 bases short, with 1 base between. Germline-derived CDR1 and CDR2 are MNHEY and SMNVEV (reference sequence). The CDR3 contains 13 residues. The CDR3 nucleotides are TGTGCCAGCAGTTACTCTGGGGCCAACGTCCTGACTTTC. This translates into CASSYSGANVLTF.

This clonotype was found many times. The genes are TRBV28 and TRBJ1-5; D remains ambiguous. This CDR3 comprises 13 residues. Trimming cost V 1 base and J 4 bases, with 5 bases left between them. Germline-derived CDR1 and CDR2 are MDHEN and SYDVKM. The CDR3 here is CASSLLSNQPQHF. As DNA, the CDR3 is TGTGCCAGCAGTTTATTGTCTAATCAGCCCCAGCATTTT.

A word on this clonotype: A much larger clone differs from this one at a single base, so this may be a read error. The rearrangement links TRBV10-1 to TRBJ2-2; tentatively, D is TRBD2 (5 bases). The CDR3 is made up of 13 amino acids. Germline V gene sequence: CDR1 WNHNN, CDR2 SYGVQD (reference sequence). The DNA of the CDR3 is TGCGCCAGCAGTGCTTCAATCACCGGGGAGCAGTTTTTT. Its translation is CASSASITGEQFF.

By proportion, this clonotype is medium-sized (0.01 to 0.1%). The chain links TRBV4-2 to TRBJ2-7; TRBD1 matches at 8 bases. CDR1 LGHNA and CDR2 YNFKEQ come from the germline V gene. The CDR3 has 12 residues. The junction had 0 bases not matched to a gene; V was cut back by 3 bases and J by 5 bases. For the CDR3, the DNA is TGTGCCAGCAGCCAGACAGGGGACGAGCAGTACTTC. Its translation is CASSQTGDEQYF.

Comments on this clonotype: At one end the junction does not follow the germline gene, possibly because of a read error. The chain is built from TRBV4-1 and TRBJ2-1; tentative D call: TRBD1 (5 bases). Germline lookup yields CDR1 MGHRA and CDR2 YSYEKL. The CDR3 runs 12 residues. The CDR3 DNA sequence: TGTGCCAGCAGCCAAACAGGAACCGAGCAGTTCTTC. This encodes CASSQTGTEQFF.

The rearrangement uses TRBV6-6 and TRBJ2-1; D not certain. CDR1 MNHNY and CDR2 SVGAGI come from the germline V gene (reference sequence). This CDR3 contains 14 residues. Trimming left V 2 bases short and J 9 bases short, with 14 bases between. CDR3 sequence: CASSYGGRVVEQFF. In DNA, the CDR3 is TGTGCCAGCAGTTACGGCGGAAGAGTGGTTGAGCAGTTCTTC.

This clonotype was counted only a few times. A read error is possible here, since a much larger clone lies one base away. The chain recombines TRBV4-1 with TRBJ2-7; D may be TRBD2 (5 bases). CDR3 length: 16 amino acids. Germline V CDR1 and CDR2: MGHRA, YSYEKL. The V end lost 3 bases, the J end lost 7 bases, and 22 bases lay between the germline ends. CDR3 nucleotides: TGCGCCAGCAGCCACCGGACGGACTCTCCTCTTAGGGAGCAGTACTTC. Translating gives CASSHRTDSPLREQYF.

By sample share, this clonotype is medium-sized (0.01 to 0.1%). The chain is built from TRBV4-2 and TRBJ1-1; 7 bases map to TRBD1. The trim removed 1 base at V and 1 base at J, leaving 6 bases unmatched. Germline V gives CDR1 LGHNA, CDR2 YNFKEQ. This CDR3 is 16 amino acids long. The CDR3 reads CASSQGLQGGNTEAFF. The CDR3 bases are TGTGCCAGCAGCCAAGGGCTTCAGGGGGGGAACACTGAAGCTTTCTTT.

As for this clonotype: With a much larger clone just one base away, this may be a read error. The rearrangement links TRBV10-2 to TRBJ2-5; D is uncertain. The germline V gene encodes CDR1 WSHSY and CDR2 SAAADI. The CDR3 covers 12 residues. The CDR3 reads CVSSVSQETQYF. DNA for the CDR3: TGCGTCAGCAGTGTCTCCCAAGAGACCCAGTACTTC.

The chain carries TRBV12-3 or TRBV12-4 and TRBJ2-7; a possible D gene is TRBD2 (5 bases). The CDR3 consists of 14 residues. Trimming cost V 6 bases and J 11 bases, with 23 bases left between them. The CDR3 sequence: CASRTEPEGSGEYF. The CDR3 DNA is TGTGCCAGCAGAACGGAGCCCGAGGGCTCCGGGGAGTACTTC.

On this clonotype: This likely comes from a read error, as the CDR3 has no conserved phenylalanine or tryptophan at its end. This sequence joins TRBV5-5 and TRBJ1-2, with TRBD1 identical over 7 bases. V lost 1 base, J lost 9 bases, and 9 bases stayed unmatched. The germline CDR1 and CDR2 sequences are SGHKS and YYEKEE (reference sequence). The CDR3 is 14 residues long. CDR3 nucleotide sequence: TGTGCCAGCAGCTTGTCTCAGGGGGGTGCTAGCTACACCTCC. It specifies CASSLSQGGASYTS.

This clonotype is labeled as large. The V call is TRBV11-2, the J call TRBJ2-5; 7 bases agree with TRBD2. This CDR3 is 13 amino acids long. V shed 8 bases and J 0 bases; nucleotides not matched to a gene: 3. CDR1 is SGHAT and CDR2 is FQNNGV in the germline V gene. The CDR3 DNA reads as TGTGCCAGCGGGGGGGGGGACCAAGAGACCCAGTACTTC. Its translation is CASGGGDQETQYF.

About this clonotype: Since the CDR3 does not end with the conserved phenylalanine or tryptophan, this likely comes from a read error. CDR3 amino acids: CASSLDRTLSTEAFS. The CDR3 bases are TGTGCCAGTAGCTTAGATCGCACTCTGAGCACTGAAGCTTTCTCT. The chain joins TRBV11-2 to TRBJ1-1; unclear D gene. Germline loops: CDR1 SGHAT, CDR2 FQNNGV. The CDR3 extends over 15 amino acids.

A word on this clonotype: A much larger clone is a single base away; this may be a read error. The chain joins TRBV6-5 to TRBJ2-5; no reliable D call. CDR1 is MNHEY and CDR2 is SVGAGI in the germline V gene. Deletions cut 0 bases from V and 5 bases from J, with 19 bases between. The CDR3 is 17 residues long. CDR3 nucleotides: TGTGCCAGCAGTTACTCTACGATGTCAATTGGTTGGGAGACCCAGTACTTC. Encoded protein: CASSYSTMSIGWETQYF.

Concerning this clonotype: One end of the junction is discordant with germline, which a read error may explain. The chain has TRBV6-1 and TRBJ1-1; 9 bases agree with TRBD1. In germline, CDR1 is MNHNS, CDR2 SASEGT. The CDR3 runs 14 residues. DNA of the CDR3: TGTGTCAGCAACGATAGGACAGGGGCCCCCGAAGCTTTCTTT. It is translated as CVSNDRTGAPEAFF.

For this clonotype: One end of the junction is discordant with germline, which a read error may explain. V and J are TRBV11-2 and TRBJ1-2; D unresolved. This CDR3 region has 13 residues. CDR1 and CDR2 (germline): SGHAT, FQNNGV. The CDR3 is CASSLDLNYDNTF. In nucleotides, the CDR3 is TGTGCTAGCAGCTTAGATCTGAACTATGACAACACCTTC.